These 10 T cell receptor beta chains share one sample of origin, sequenced in a study of cytomegalovirus exposure and HLA in healthy donors. Primers included in the PCR were 60 Vbeta and 13 Jbeta primers. TCRdb's table, derived via immunoSEQ multiplex PCR, lists solely in-frame clones and lacks some. This table has about 190,000 clones, approximately 88% appearing once. The specimen sequenced was PBMCs. Every receptor here comes from a boy aged 5-17 years in good health and CMV-seronegative.

The chain joins TRBV4-3 to TRBJ1-6, with a weak D call TRBD1 (5 bases). The CDR3 runs to 16 residues. The germline V gene encodes CDR1 LGHNA and CDR2 YSLEER. Trimming pared 0 bases from V and 6 bases from J, leaving 12 bases between. CDR3 sequence (DNA): TGCGCCAGCAGCCAAGATCGGGGGGTGGGTAATTCACCCCTCCACTTT. Translated: CASSQDRGVGNSPLHF.

The chain employs TRBV6-6 and TRBJ1-4, with D possibly being TRBD1 (5 bases). V lost 0 bases to trimming and J lost 5 bases, with 10 bases between them. The CDR3 length is 15 residues. Germline lookup yields CDR1 MNHNY and CDR2 SVGAGI (reference sequence). The CDR3 nucleotides read TGTGCCAGCAGTTACTCGATCTCAGGGAATGAAAAACTGTTTTTT. It codes for CASSYSISGNEKLFF.

The V call is TRBV27, the J call TRBJ1-4; 7 bases are a match to TRBD1. Per the germline V gene, CDR1 is MNHEY and CDR2 is SMNVEV (reference sequence). This CDR3 has 13 residues. V lost 6 bases, J lost 6 bases, and 4 bases stayed unmatched. In DNA, the CDR3 is TGTGCCAGCAGGGGACAGACCCATGAAAAACTGTTTTTT. Encoded protein: CASRGQTHEKLFF.

This chain connects TRBV5-4 to TRBJ2-1; weak D call: TRBD2 (5 bases). Germline CDR1 reads SGHNT; CDR2 reads YYREEE (reference sequence). The CDR3 length is 14 residues. V was pared by 2 bases and J by 4 bases, with 10 bases between. The CDR3 DNA reads as TGTGCCAGCAGCTTCCGGACTTCTTACAATGAGCAGTTCTTC. This gives the protein CASSFRTSYNEQFF.

With regard to this clone: The junction departs from the called germline gene at one end, perhaps through a read error. The rearrangement links TRBV4-2 to TRBJ2-3; D possibly corresponds to TRBD1 (7 bases). The CDR3 length is 16 residues. The germline CDR1 and CDR2 sequences are LGHNA and YNFKEQ. The CDR3 DNA sequence: TGTGCCAGCAGCCCCCGCAGGGGGGCCCACACAGATATGCAGTATTTT. Its protein is CASSPRRGAHTDMQYF.

The genes are TRBV28 and TRBJ2-7; 12 nucleotides align to TRBD1. This CDR3 comprises 14 residues. V gave up 10 bases and J gave up 3 bases; unmatched junction bases: 7. The germline V gene encodes CDR1 MDHEN and CDR2 SYDVKM. The CDR3 loop reads CATVGTGGGYEQYF. CDR3 nucleotides: TGTGCCACCGTTGGGACAGGGGGCGGCTACGAGCAGTACTTC.

V is TRBV12-5 and J is TRBJ1-2; TRBD1 might be the D (5 bases). This CDR3 spans 13 amino acids. The germline V gene encodes CDR1 LGHNT and CDR2 FRNRAP. V gave up 5 bases and J gave up 10 bases, with 17 bases separating them. The CDR3 coding sequence is TGTGCTAGTGGTCTAGACAGTCCCCAGGACTACACCTTC. Protein: CASGLDSPQDYTF.

The chain is built from TRBV30 and TRBJ2-3, with D perhaps TRBD2 (6 bases). V was cut by 4 bases and J by 9 bases, with 20 bases left in between. CDR1 GTSNPN and CDR2 SVGIG come from the germline V gene (reference sequence). The CDR3 contains 14 residues. CDR3 sequence reads: CAWTPGVGTRTQYF. The CDR3 region has the DNA TGTGCCTGGACCCCGGGGGTGGGCACCCGAACGCAGTATTTT.

The chain joins TRBV27 to TRBJ1-1; maybe TRBD1 (6 bases). The V end lost 5 bases, the J end lost 1 base, and 17 bases lay between the germline ends. Per germline, CDR1 MNHEY and CDR2 SMNVEV (reference sequence). The CDR3 consists of 16 residues. CDR3 loop: CASSPGGGGWNTEAFF. The DNA of the CDR3 is TGTGCCAGCAGTCCCGGGGGCGGGGGTTGGAACACTGAAGCTTTCTTT.

The chain uses TRBV13 and TRBJ2-7; 9 positions agree with TRBD1. J gave up 0 bases and V 0 bases, and 12 bases lay outside the gene matches. CDR3 length equals 19 residues. Germline lookup yields CDR1 PRHDT and CDR2 FYEKMQ (reference sequence). CDR3 sequence (DNA): TGTGCCAGCAGCTTAGGCAGAACAGGGGGCGTCCTAATCTCCTACGAGCAGTACTTC. The encoded protein is CASSLGRTGGVLISYEQYF.